These 22 T cell receptor beta chains came from one sample sequenced in a study of CD8+ T cells in alopecia areata (dated by TCRdb to between 2018 and 2020). Library prep was done by the immunoSEQ multiplex PCR assay. For TCR sequencing, RNA was extracted from every sample and reverse transcribed into cDNA to serve as template. Drawn from immuneACCESS, this table holds only the in-frame rearrangements with V and J called that TCRdb kept. Clones are partly lost; checked studies trace under half to an unresolved V gene and leave the rest unexplained. Recorded for this sample are under 200,000 clones; around three fifths of them occurred a single time. The ten largest clones capture approximately 0.91% of the sample. What the time point label conveys for this sample: more than three weeks on oral tofacitinib. The intended sense of this specimen's treatment or condition label: oral pan-JAK inhibitor, 5-10 mg twice daily.

The specimen comprised CD4+ T cells sorted from blood, sampled at week 4, from a patient treated with tofacitinib. The receptors were sampled from a human donor with alopecia areata.

V gene TRBV29-1 combines with J gene TRBJ1-4; TRBD1 matches at 10 bases. Germline-derived CDR1 and CDR2 are SQVTM and ANQGSEA. Germline trimming cut 6 bases from V and 7 bases from J; bases unmatched to any gene: 2. The CDR3 is 12 residues long. CDR3: CSVGQGTEKLFF. The CDR3 DNA reads as TGCAGCGTGGGACAGGGGACTGAAAAACTGTTTTTT.

J is TRBJ2-3 and V is TRBV5-1; maybe TRBD2 (5 bases). Trimming cost V 6 bases and J 0 bases, with 17 bases left between them. CDR3 length: 16 residues. Germline CDR1 SGHRS, CDR2 YFSETQ. This chain's CDR3 is CASTFVSGSSTDTQYF. In nucleotides, the CDR3 is TGCGCCAGCACCTTCGTAAGCGGTTCTAGCACAGATACGCAGTATTTT.

V gene TRBV10-3 combines with J gene TRBJ2-5, with D unclear. V was shortened by 2 bases and J by 2 bases, with 6 bases between the two germline ends. CDR1 and CDR2 from the germline V gene are ENHRY and SYGVKD. The CDR3 contains 13 residues. CDR3 sequence (DNA): TGTGCCATCAGTGAGAACCGGCAAGAGACCCAGTACTTC. Translating it yields CAISENRQETQYF.

V usage is TRBV7-9 and J usage is TRBJ2-1; D is uncertain. Germline loops: CDR1 SEHNR, CDR2 FQNEAQ (reference sequence). V lost 5 bases, J lost 9 bases, and 8 bases lay in between. This CDR3 has 11 amino acids. CDR3 residues: CASSTMGEQFF. CDR3 nucleotide sequence: TGTGCCAGCAGCACCATGGGTGAGCAGTTCTTC. Combining the CDR3 with reference TRBV7-9 and TRBJ2-1 gives the whole variable domain DTGVSQNPRHKITKRGQNVTFRCDPISEHNRLYWYRQTLGQGPEFLTYFQNEAQLEKSRLLSDRFSAERPKGSFSTLEIQRTEQGDSAMYLCASSTMGEQFFGPGTRLTVL.

The chain carries TRBV29-1 and TRBJ2-5; D ambiguous. With 7 bases removed from V and 2 bases from J, the gap between germline ends came to 8 bases. Germline V gene lookup returns CDR1 SQVTM and CDR2 ANQGSEA. The CDR3 runs to 11 residues. The DNA of the CDR3 is TGCAGCGCCGACAAGCAAGAGACCCAGTACTTC. This sequence encodes CSADKQETQYF.

CDR3 in DNA: TGCGCCAGCAGCTTGGACAGGGCGGGGAGCACTGAAGCTTTCTTT. Encoded protein: CASSLDRAGSTEAFF. The chain combines TRBV5-1 with TRBJ1-1, with a weak D call TRBD1 (6 bases). CDR1 is SGHRS and CDR2 is YFSETQ in the germline V gene. CDR3 length equals 15 residues. Trimming removed 0 bases from V and 4 bases from J, with 13 bases in between.

The rearrangement uses TRBV29-1 and TRBJ1-5, with D perhaps matching TRBD1 (5 bases). V lost 5 bases and J 6 bases, leaving 14 bases between the germline ends. This CDR3 comprises 13 residues. Germline CDR1 is SQVTM and CDR2 is ANQGSEA. CDR3 protein: CSVSPGAGQPQHF. The CDR3 nucleotides are TGCAGCGTTAGTCCCGGGGCCGGTCAGCCCCAGCATTTT.

The chain employs TRBV7-3 and TRBJ2-1; TRBD2 agrees at 8 bases. The CDR3 has 15 residues. With V trimmed by 5 bases and J by 5 bases, 8 bases remained unmatched. The V gene's germline CDR1 is SGHTA and CDR2 FQGTGA. CDR3 in DNA: TGTGCCAGCAGCCCGATCGGACTAGCCAACAATGAGCAGTTCTTC. It codes for CASSPIGLANNEQFF.

This chain uses TRBV5-4 with TRBJ1-2; 8 bases map to TRBD1. The CDR3 is 15 residues long. The germline V gene encodes CDR1 SGHNT and CDR2 YYREEE (reference sequence). Trimming at V came to 4 bases and at J to 3 bases, leaving 8 bases not matched to a gene. The CDR3, as DNA: TGTGCCAGCAGCCGCCTCGCGACAGGGGACTATGGCTACACCTTC. Protein sequence: CASSRLATGDYGYTF. Supplemented by reference TRBV5-4 and TRBJ1-2, the full variable domain reads ETGVTQSPTHLIKTRGQQVTLRCSSQSGHNTVSWYQQALGQGPQFIFQYYREEENGRGNFPPRFSGLQFPNYSSELNVNALELDDSALYLCASSRLATGDYGYTFGSGTRLTVV.

The chain links TRBV7-2 to TRBJ2-7; TRBD1 matches at 7 bases. CDR1 SGHTA and CDR2 FQGNSA come from the germline V gene. The CDR3 consists of 14 residues. Trimming removed 5 bases from V and 5 bases from J; junction bases left unmatched: 9. This CDR3 reads CASSPSTGLDEQYF. The CDR3 bases are TGTGCCAGCAGCCCGTCGACAGGGCTCGACGAGCAGTACTTC.

The chain carries TRBV30 and TRBJ2-3; D is uncertain. This CDR3 has 13 residues. Trimming removed 0 bases from V and 1 base from J, with 5 bases in between. In germline, CDR1 is GTSNPN, CDR2 SVGIG (reference sequence). The CDR3 protein is CAWSVPGTDTQYF. The CDR3 DNA reads as TGTGCCTGGAGTGTACCAGGCACAGATACGCAGTATTTT.

The J gene is TRBJ2-7, the V gene TRBV10-3; 7 nucleotides match TRBD1. The length of the CDR3 is 19 residues. Germline values: CDR1 ENHRY, CDR2 SYGVKD. Losses at the gene ends were 6 bases for V and 1 base for J; bases not matched to a gene: 21. The CDR3 bases are TGTGCCATCAGACCCAACCCCGGGACAGCCTATAGTAGGTCCTACGAGCAGTACTTC. Translation gives CAIRPNPGTAYSRSYEQYF.

This chain connects TRBV20-1 to TRBJ2-1; no clear D. The V gene lost 3 bases and the J gene lost 5 bases, with 5 bases spanning the gap. The CDR3 sequence is 11 residues long. The germline gives CDR1 DFQATT, CDR2 SNEGSKA (reference sequence). CDR3 protein: CSASANNEQFF. For the CDR3, the DNA is TGCAGTGCTAGTGCTAACAATGAGCAGTTCTTC.

This clone was seen a few times. This chain links TRBV30 with TRBJ1-2; weak D call: TRBD1 (5 bases). The CDR3 has 11 residues. V lost 4 bases to trimming and J lost 7 bases, with 10 bases between them. The germline gives CDR1 GTSNPN, CDR2 SVGIG (reference sequence). CDR3 in DNA: TGTGCCTGGAAGGGTGGGGCTGGCTACACCTTC. Protein: CAWKGGAGYTF.

The genes are TRBV29-1 and TRBJ1-2; possibly TRBD1 for D (6 bases). Per germline, CDR1 SQVTM and CDR2 ANQGSEA. The ends were cut back, 7 bases at V and 6 bases at J, with 9 bases in the middle. This CDR3 has 10 amino acids. The CDR3 loop is CSGYRDGYTF. The CDR3 nucleotides are TGCAGCGGCTACAGGGATGGCTACACCTTC.

This clone is a singleton in its sample. V gene TRBV6-5 combines with J gene TRBJ1-1, with 8 nucleotides matching TRBD1. The CDR3 extends over 15 amino acids. Trimming took 2 bases from V and 5 from J; bases not matched to a gene: 7. Germline V lookup: CDR1 MNHEY, CDR2 SVGAGI. The CDR3 reads CASSYAGQGPTEAFF. CDR3 sequence (DNA): TGTGCCAGCAGTTACGCTGGACAGGGCCCAACTGAAGCTTTCTTT.

The rearrangement uses TRBV30 and TRBJ1-6, with D unclear. CDR3 length equals 14 residues. The germline V gene encodes CDR1 GTSNPN and CDR2 SVGIG (reference sequence). V lost 0 bases and J lost 5, with 8 bases in between. The CDR3: CAWSVLTDNSPLHF. The CDR3 nucleotides are TGTGCCTGGAGTGTACTTACAGATAATTCACCCCTCCACTTT.

The chain has TRBV7-8 and TRBJ2-5; D is ambiguous. The CDR3 has 15 residues. Per germline, CDR1 SGHVS and CDR2 FQNEAQ. The V gene lost 1 base and the J gene lost 3 bases, with 12 bases spanning the gap. The CDR3 region is CASSLVGRSEETQYF. The CDR3 coding sequence is TGTGCCAGCAGCTTAGTTGGTCGCAGTGAAGAGACCCAGTACTTC. The entire variable domain, with the rest obtained from reference TRBV7-8 and TRBJ2-5, is as follows: GAGVSQSPRYKVAKRGQDVALRCDPISGHVSLFWYQQALGQGPEFLTYFQNEAQLDKSGLPSDRFFAERPEGSVSTLKIQRTQQEDSAVYLCASSLVGRSEETQYFGPGTRLLVL.

The chain recombines TRBV29-1 with TRBJ1-1, with D unresolved. CDR1 is SQVTM, CDR2 ANQGSEA, per germline. Trimming pared 5 bases from V and 1 base from J, leaving 8 bases between. The CDR3 has 12 residues. The CDR3 bases are TGCAGCGTTATGTCGGGGAACACTGAAGCTTTCTTT. This translates into CSVMSGNTEAFF.

This clone was detected only a few times. This rearrangement joins TRBV7-9 to TRBJ1-1; no firm D call. In germline, CDR1 is SEHNR, CDR2 FQNEAQ (reference sequence). V was cut by 5 bases and J by 1 base, with 5 bases left in between. CDR3 length: 12 residues. The CDR3 is CASSPRNTEAFF. The CDR3 DNA is TGTGCCAGCAGCCCAAGGAACACTGAAGCTTTCTTT.

In this sample, this clone turned up a few times. This chain uses TRBV29-1 with TRBJ1-2; 7 bases agree with TRBD1. The CDR3 has 12 amino acids. The V gene's germline CDR1 is SQVTM and CDR2 ANQGSEA. V shed 4 bases, J shed 8 bases, and the junction held 7 bases outside the gene matches. The DNA of the CDR3 is TGCAGCGTTGTCAGGGGGGCAGAGGGCTACACCTTC. Translated, it gives CSVVRGAEGYTF.

The J gene is TRBJ2-3, the V gene TRBV7-2; D not resolved. Germline V CDR1 and CDR2: SGHTA, FQGNSA. The CDR3 runs 14 residues. V lost 1 base and J 0 bases, leaving 5 bases between the germline ends. CDR3 protein: CASSLVPSTDTQYF. The CDR3 region has the DNA TGTGCCAGCAGCTTAGTCCCTAGCACAGATACGCAGTATTTT. Together with reference TRBV7-2 and TRBJ2-3, the CDR3 gives the full variable domain: GAGVSQSPSNKVTEKGKDVELRCDPISGHTALYWYRQSLGQGLEFLIYFQGNSAPDKSGLPSDRFSAERTGGSVSTLTIQRTQQEDSAVYLCASSLVPSTDTQYFGPGTRLTVL.